Shown below are 19 T cell receptor beta chains from a single sample sequenced in a study of T cells in Graves' hyperthyroidism and ophthalmopathy (dated by TCRdb to the late 2010s). To prepare the library, multiplex PCR was applied. TCRdb records Illumina HiSeq 2000 as the sequencer. The TCR beta CDR3 regions were amplified from RNA transcripts. For the first round of RT-PCR on the TCR CDR3, the HTBI primer set was used together with the Qiagen OneStep RT-PCR kit. Using fastp at Q25 and MiXCR, TCRdb reprocessed the public reads and kept productive beta chains. Every distinct CDR3 protein forms one entry, paired with its most common genes and DNA. The sample table contains 250,000 to 400,000 distinct CDR3 sequences; only one count was recorded for about an eighth of them. Jointly, the top ten make up about a third of the sample. Sequencing was performed on blood. Receptors were obtained from a woman between 35 and 50 years old with Graves' ophthalmopathy.

This chain connects TRBV6-1 to TRBJ1-3; a weak D match, TRBD1 (6 bases). The CDR3 covers 15 residues. CDR1 is MNHNS and CDR2 is SASEGT in the germline V gene. V lost 6 bases to trimming and J lost 0 bases, with 12 bases between them. CDR3: CASRTQGNSGNTIYF. The CDR3 DNA reads TGTGCCAGCAGGACACAGGGAAACTCTGGAAACACCATATATTTT.

This clonotype was observed many times. The chain combines TRBV2 with TRBJ2-1, with a tentative D call TRBD2 (6 bases). The CDR3 has 14 residues. Trimming left V 3 bases short and J 5 bases short, with 11 bases between. Germline CDR1 and CDR2: SNHLY and FYNNEI. The CDR3 region has the DNA TGTGCCAGCAGTGATCTAGCGCCCCACAATGAGCAGTTCTTC. This gives the protein CASSDLAPHNEQFF.

In its sample, this clonotype was seen many times. The rearrangement links TRBV7-2 to TRBJ1-2; the D gene is possibly TRBD1 (5 bases). The CDR3 sequence is 14 residues long. The germline V gene encodes CDR1 SGHTA and CDR2 FQGNSA. The ends were cut back, 5 bases at V and 8 bases at J, with 18 bases in the middle. The CDR3: CASSPKAGADGYTF. CDR3 nucleotides: TGTGCCAGCAGCCCCAAGGCTGGGGCAGACGGCTACACCTTC. Filled out from reference TRBV7-2 and TRBJ1-2, the complete variable domain reads GAGVSQSPSNKVTEKGKDVELRCDPISGHTALYWYRQSLGQGLEFLIYFQGNSAPDKSGLPSDRFSAERTGGSVSTLTIQRTQQEDSAVYLCASSPKAGADGYTFGSGTRLTVV.

With respect to this clonotype: This may be a read error: a much more frequent sequence differs by one nucleotide. The V gene is TRBV6-1, the J gene TRBJ1-1; no clear D gene. CDR3 length: 12 amino acids. Germline V gene data show CDR1 as MNHNS and CDR2 as SASEGT. Trimming removed 8 bases from V and 3 bases from J, with 10 bases in between. This chain's CDR3 is CASGPLDTEAFF. Here the CDR3 DNA reads TGTGCCAGCGGACCCCTCGACACTGAAGCTTTCTTT.

In its sample, this clonotype was seen a few times. A read error may account for a junction end that differs from germline. The chain combines TRBV5-5 with TRBJ2-2; 7 bases fit TRBD1. Germline values: CDR1 SGHKS, CDR2 YYEKEE (reference sequence). CDR3 length equals 12 residues. The CDR3 reads CASSLDRRELFF. The CDR3 DNA follows: TGTGCCAGCAGTTTGGACAGGAGGGAGCTGTTTTTT.

This clonotype was observed many times. CDR3 region: CASSLLRDKQETQYF. The CDR3 DNA sequence: TGTGCCAGCAGTTTACTGCGGGACAAACAAGAGACCCAGTACTTC. The chain couples TRBV28 to TRBJ2-5; D may correspond to TRBD1 or TRBD2 (6 bases each). The CDR3 is 15 amino acids. The germline gives CDR1 MDHEN, CDR2 SYDVKM. Trimming removed 2 bases from V and 2 bases from J, with 12 bases in between.

This clonotype showed up just a few times. The genes are TRBV18 and TRBJ1-6, with 10 nucleotides matching TRBD1. Looked up from germline, CDR1 is KGHSH and CDR2 is LQKENI. There are 16 residues in the CDR3. The trim removed 2 bases at V and 7 bases at J, leaving 5 bases unmatched. CDR3 sequence: CASSPRMGQGNSPLHF. CDR3 DNA sequence: TGTGCCAGCTCACCAAGAATGGGACAGGGGAATTCACCCCTCCACTTT.

The V gene is TRBV7-9, the J gene TRBJ1-4; no clear D gene. V was clipped by 5 bases and J by 5 bases, with 12 bases between them. The CDR3 is made up of 14 amino acids. Germline V lookup: CDR1 SEHNR, CDR2 FQNEAQ (reference sequence). The CDR3 loop is CASSLTNSNEKLFF. CDR3 nucleotides: TGTGCCAGCAGCCTTACAAACTCCAATGAAAAACTGTTTTTT.

This clonotype has more than one count but fewer than ten. The rearrangement uses TRBV18 and TRBJ2-7, with 7 bases matching TRBD2. Germline V CDR1 and CDR2: KGHSH, LQKENI. The CDR3 is made up of 13 amino acids. J was trimmed by 6 bases and V by 3 bases; bases with no gene match: 5. The CDR3 sequence is CASSPPGRGEQYF. CDR3 nucleotides: TGTGCCAGCTCACCCCCTGGGAGGGGCGAGCAGTACTTC.

This clonotype was seen at least ten times. The chain couples TRBV19 to TRBJ2-2; weak D call: TRBD1 (6 bases). This CDR3 comprises 16 residues. Germline loops: CDR1 LNHDA, CDR2 SQIVND (reference sequence). Trimming stripped 4 bases from V and 6 bases from J, with 18 bases between. CDR3 loop: CASSTRGSEYPGELFF. DNA of the CDR3: TGTGCCAGTAGTACCAGGGGTTCGGAGTACCCCGGGGAGCTGTTTTTT. Full variable domain (missing parts from reference TRBV19 and TRBJ2-2): DGGITQSPKYLFRKEGQNVTLSCEQNLNHDAMYWYRQDPGQGLRLIYYSQIVNDFQKGDIAEGYSVSREKKESFPLTVTSAQKNPTAFYLCASSTRGSEYPGELFFGEGSRLTVL.

J is TRBJ2-1 and V is TRBV2; TRBD2 is a possible D gene (5 bases). The CDR3 extends over 11 amino acids. V was cut by 9 bases and J by 11 bases, with 14 bases left in between. In germline, CDR1 is SNHLY, CDR2 FYNNEI. The CDR3 here is CASGLFGQQFF. The CDR3 coding sequence is TGTGCCAGTGGACTTTTCGGTCAGCAGTTCTTC. Variable domain in full (rest from reference TRBV2 and TRBJ2-1): EPEVTQTPSHQVTQMGQEVILRCVPISNHLYFYWYRQILGQKVEFLVSFYNNEISEKSEIFDDQFSVERPDGSNFTLKIRSTKLEDSAMYFCASGLFGQQFFGPGTRLTVL.

The chain links TRBV19 to TRBJ1-4; 8 bases are a match to TRBD1. The CDR3 covers 13 residues. Germline CDR1 LNHDA, CDR2 SQIVND (reference sequence). V lost 7 bases and J lost 3; bases outside the gene matches: 1. Here the CDR3 reads CASKTGANEKLFF. DNA of the CDR3: TGTGCCAGTAAGACAGGGGCTAATGAAAAACTGTTTTTT.

This clonotype turned up a few times. The rearrangement uses TRBV5-5 and TRBJ2-7; D possibly corresponds to TRBD1 (5 bases). Germline V gene data show CDR1 as SGHKS and CDR2 as YYEKEE (reference sequence). The CDR3 runs 16 residues. V was trimmed by 3 bases and J by 0 bases, leaving 16 bases between them. CDR3 nucleotides: TGTGCCAGCAGCTACAGGATACTTAGGGGCTCCTACGAGCAGTACTTC. Translation: CASSYRILRGSYEQYF. Using reference TRBV5-5 and TRBJ2-7 for the parts outside the CDR3, the full variable domain is DAGVTQSPTHLIKTRGQQVTLRCSPISGHKSVSWYQQVLGQGPQFIFQYYEKEERGRGNFPDRFSARQFPNYSSELNVNALLLGDSALYLCASSYRILRGSYEQYFGPGTRLTVT.

As concerns this clonotype: At one boundary the junction diverges from the germline segment, which might be a read error. V gene TRBV7-3 combines with J gene TRBJ2-1; TRBD2 matches at 10 bases. There are 17 residues in the CDR3. In germline, CDR1 is SGHTA, CDR2 FQGTGA. The CDR3 DNA reads as TGTGCCGGCAGCTTAACGCTTACTAGCGGGAAATACAATGAGCAGTTCTTC. It codes for CAGSLTLTSGKYNEQFF. Drawing the rest from reference TRBV7-3 and TRBJ2-1, the complete variable domain is GAGVSQTPSNKVTEKGKYVELRCDPISGHTALYWYRQSLGQGPEFLIYFQGTGAADDSGLPNDRFFAVRPEGSVSTLKIQRTERGDSAVYLCAGSLTLTSGKYNEQFFGPGTRLTVL.

This clonotype was recorded at least ten times. The rearrangement links TRBV6-1 to TRBJ1-2, with D hard to call. Germline CDR1 reads MNHNS; CDR2 reads SASEGT. V lost 5 bases, J lost 3 bases, and 7 bases lay in between. The CDR3 has 12 residues. This CDR3 reads CASSREDYGYTF. In DNA form, the CDR3 reads TGTGCCAGCAGTAGGGAGGACTATGGCTACACCTTC.

In its sample, this clonotype was seen many times. The V call is TRBV6-1, the J call TRBJ1-1; TRBD1 is a possible D gene (6 bases). In germline, CDR1 is MNHNS, CDR2 SASEGT. Trimming took off 5 bases at V and 5 bases at J, with 15 bases between the two ends. CDR3 length: 14 residues. This chain's CDR3 is CASSYEGVGTEAFF. CDR3 nucleotides: TGTGCCAGCAGTTATGAGGGGGTGGGGACTGAAGCTTTCTTT.

This clonotype was seen repeatedly, ten times or more. CDR3 sequence reads: CASSSRVTYEQYF. The CDR3 DNA sequence: TGTGCCAGCAGTTCCAGGGTTACCTACGAGCAGTACTTC. J is TRBJ2-7 and V is TRBV28, with a weak D call TRBD1 (5 bases). The CDR3 has 13 residues. Trimming took off 4 bases at V and 2 bases at J, with 9 bases between the two ends. Germline V gene sequence: CDR1 MDHEN, CDR2 SYDVKM.

This clonotype was counted at least ten times. The chain links TRBV5-1 to TRBJ1-1, with no clear D. This CDR3 region has 13 residues. Between the trimmed V and J ends, which lost 2 bases and 5 bases, there was a span of 10 bases. Germline assignment: CDR1 SGHRS and CDR2 YFSETQ. As DNA, the CDR3 is TGCGCCAGCAGCTTTAATTCGGGGACTGAAGCTTTCTTT. It specifies CASSFNSGTEAFF.

This clonotype was seen more than once but under ten times. CDR3 region: CATKRNEQFF. CDR3 coding DNA: TGCGCCACCAAGCGAAATGAGCAGTTCTTC. V is TRBV10-2 and J is TRBJ2-1; D ambiguous. The V gene's germline CDR1 is WSHSY and CDR2 SAAADI. This CDR3 spans 10 amino acids. V dropped 10 bases and J dropped 7 bases, with 8 bases sitting between them.